This T cell receptor beta chain originates from a study of T cell responses to AZD1222 COVID-19 vaccine. This clone is a singleton in its sample. Sequencing was performed with immunoSEQ multiplex PCR; in TCRdb, only in-frame clones are kept and a portion is missing. This sample has 120,000 or so clones, with around 90% found just once. CDR3 length equals 13 residues. V was trimmed by 1 base and J by 5 bases, leaving 9 bases between them. Germline CDR1 reads SGHVS; CDR2 reads FQNEAQ. J is TRBJ2-7 and V is TRBV7-8; no clear D. Here the sequenced sample was peripheral blood, taken on day 0 of MenACWY control vaccination. The sequence was collected from an adult in good health. The CDR3 DNA sequence: TGTGCCAGCAGCTTAGGACTTGTCCACGAGCAGTACTTC. It yields the protein CASSLGLVHEQYF.